This TCR beta chain derives from a study of brain T cells in children with intractable seizures. General study results and limits: HCMV serostatus was not known, and viral specificity came from CDR3 similarity only.

This clone was found once. Its antigen is not known. The time point: blood from clinic visit 5 months post-surgery; TSC patient then seizure free. Sequencing was limited to surgery cases with top T cell transcript signatures in brain tissue. Before surgery, patients took at least one anti-epileptic drug. Germline-derived CDR1 and CDR2 are SGHKS and YYEKEE (reference sequence). V lost 4 bases and J lost 0, with 14 bases in between. The CDR3 spans 16 residues. The assay was immunoSEQ multiplex PCR, and TCRdb's table has in-frame clones only and misses some. This sample has 300,000 to 400,000 clones, with more than 85% found just once.

The specimen comprised peripheral blood, sampled approximately 5 months after surgery. This TCR was sampled from a boy less than two years old with tuberous sclerosis and intractable seizures. The rearrangement links TRBV5-5 to TRBJ2-1; tentative D call: TRBD2 (6 bases). The CDR3 protein is CASSPGTLSSYNEQFF. The CDR3 region has the DNA TGTGCCAGCAGCCCCGGGACTCTGAGCTCCTACAATGAGCAGTTCTTC.